The 15 T cell receptor beta chains below were found in one sample sequenced in a study of blood T cell repertoires in COVID-19. Generated by immunoSEQ multiplex PCR, the TCRdb table keeps only in-frame clones and is missing some. Of about 42,000 clones in the sample, around 76% were seen once. Sequenced: peripheral blood. The receptors here all came from a man between 65 and 79 years old with active or convalescent COVID-19.

V usage is TRBV7-4 and J usage is TRBJ1-2, with D hard to call. The germline V and J ends were trimmed by 1 base and 4 bases, with 10 bases remaining between them. Germline CDR1 is SGHVT and CDR2 is SQSDAQ. The CDR3 extends over 14 amino acids. Here the CDR3 reads CASSLDNSAYGYTF. The DNA of the CDR3 is TGTGCCAGCAGCTTAGACAATTCCGCCTATGGCTACACCTTC.

This clone is a singleton in its sample. This chain uses TRBV27 with TRBJ1-5; 7 bases fit TRBD1. Per the germline V gene, CDR1 is MNHEY and CDR2 is SMNVEV (reference sequence). There are 14 residues in the CDR3. V dropped 6 bases and J dropped 3; count of bases not matched to a gene: 5. In DNA, the CDR3 is TGTGCCAGCAGACAGGGGCTTGACAATCAGCCCCAGCATTTT. Amino acid sequence: CASRQGLDNQPQHF.

V usage is TRBV29-1 and J usage is TRBJ2-2; TRBD2 matches at 9 bases. CDR1 SQVTM and CDR2 ANQGSEA come from the germline V gene. The CDR3 sequence is 15 residues long. V lost 7 bases to trimming and J lost 5 bases; unmatched junction nucleotides: 11. The CDR3 loop is CSAPVAGVWTGELFF. CDR3 bases: TGCAGCGCCCCCGTAGCGGGGGTTTGGACCGGGGAGCTGTTTTTT.

The rearrangement links TRBV5-1 to TRBJ1-5, with D maybe TRBD1 (5 bases). Germline V gene lookup returns CDR1 SGHRS and CDR2 YFSETQ. V dropped 4 bases and J dropped 2 bases, with 10 bases sitting between them. This CDR3 spans 14 amino acids. The CDR3 DNA reads as TGCGCCAGCAGCGGGGCGCCAGGCAATCAGCCCCAGCATTTT. Its translation is CASSGAPGNQPQHF.

The chain combines TRBV28 with TRBJ2-2, with D tentatively TRBD1 (5 bases). Germline lookup yields CDR1 MDHEN and CDR2 SYDVKM. Trimming removed 3 bases at V and 5 bases at J, with 13 bases between. This CDR3 is built from 15 residues. In DNA form, the CDR3 reads TGTGCCAGCAGTTTCTCCAGGGTGGGGACCGGGGAGCTGTTTTTT. Protein sequence: CASSFSRVGTGELFF. The complete variable domain, with remaining parts taken from reference TRBV28 and TRBJ2-2, reads DVKVTQSSRYLVKRTGEKVFLECVQDMDHENMFWYRQDPGLGLRLIYFSYDVKMKEKGDIPEGYSVSREKKERFSLILESASTNQTSMYLCASSFSRVGTGELFFGEGSRLTVL.

The CDR3 DNA sequence: TGTGCCAGCAGTGGGACAGGGGTAGGTAGCGAGCAGTACTTC. Translation: CASSGTGVGSEQYF. The rearrangement joins TRBV2 to TRBJ2-7; 9 nucleotides align to TRBD1. CDR3 length: 14 amino acids. Germline assignment: CDR1 SNHLY and CDR2 FYNNEI. Germline trimming cut 4 bases from V and 6 bases from J; bases unmatched to any gene: 7.

The chain recombines TRBV7-2 with TRBJ2-5, with a weak D call TRBD1 (7 bases). Germline V CDR1 and CDR2: SGHTA, FQGNSA. The CDR3 has 14 residues. The germline V and J ends were trimmed by 1 base and 5 bases, with 11 bases remaining between them. The CDR3: CASSLDRGGETQYF. The CDR3, as DNA: TGTGCCAGCAGCTTAGACAGGGGAGGCGAGACCCAGTACTTC.

The chain uses TRBV9 and TRBJ2-5, with 7 bases that match TRBD2. Trimming at V came to 0 bases and at J to 0 bases, leaving 2 bases not matched to a gene. The germline V gene encodes CDR1 SGDLS and CDR2 YYNGEE. The CDR3 spans 15 residues. For the CDR3, the DNA is TGTGCCAGCAGCGTAGAAGGGACTAACCAAGAGACCCAGTACTTC. Translated, it gives CASSVEGTNQETQYF.

This clone was detected only a few times. The rearrangement uses TRBV6-6 and TRBJ2-7; D perhaps matches TRBD2 (6 bases). The CDR3 runs 15 residues. CDR1 MNHNY and CDR2 SVGAGI come from the germline V gene (reference sequence). V dropped 4 bases and J dropped 3 bases, with 16 bases sitting between them. Written as DNA, the CDR3 is TGTGCCAGCAGTTCAGACAGTCAGGGAGGCTACGAGCAGTACTTC. This codes for CASSSDSQGGYEQYF.

This clone was picked up a small number of times. This chain joins TRBV6-5 and TRBJ1-6; D unresolved. V lost 6 bases to trimming and J lost 5 bases, with 11 bases between them. Germline V gene lookup returns CDR1 MNHEY and CDR2 SVGAGI. The CDR3 is 14 residues long. The CDR3 nucleotides are TGTGCCAGCAGAACGTTACTAAATAATTCACCCCTCCACTTT. Translated, it gives CASRTLLNNSPLHF.

This clone was counted between two and nine times. J is TRBJ2-7 and V is TRBV2; 9 positions agree with TRBD1. The V gene's germline CDR1 is SNHLY and CDR2 FYNNEI. The J segment lost 6 bases and the V segment lost 6 bases, leaving 3 bases of the junction unmatched. The CDR3 covers 12 residues. CDR3 sequence (DNA): TGTGCCAGCAGGGGACAGGGTACCGAGCAGTACTTC. It codes for CASRGQGTEQYF.

In DNA, the CDR3 is TGTGCCAGGTCCCAGGGGAATGAGCAGTTCTTC. It yields the protein CARSQGNEQFF. The rearrangement joins TRBV27 to TRBJ2-1, with TRBD1 as a possible D gene (6 bases). The CDR3 extends over 11 amino acids. Germline values: CDR1 MNHEY, CDR2 SMNVEV (reference sequence). With 9 bases removed from V and 7 bases from J, the gap between germline ends came to 10 bases.

This chain uses TRBV28 with TRBJ2-2, with TRBD1 identical over 8 bases. Germline values: CDR1 MDHEN, CDR2 SYDVKM. The CDR3 covers 13 residues. With V trimmed by 10 bases and J by 8 bases, 9 bases remained unmatched. CDR3 residues: CATATGERGELFF. CDR3 in DNA: TGTGCCACCGCGACAGGGGAGAGGGGGGAGCTGTTTTTT. Variable domain in full (rest from reference TRBV28 and TRBJ2-2): DVKVTQSSRYLVKRTGEKVFLECVQDMDHENMFWYRQDPGLGLRLIYFSYDVKMKEKGDIPEGYSVSREKKERFSLILESASTNQTSMYLCATATGERGELFFGEGSRLTVL.

This clone occurred a few times. The chain couples TRBV18 to TRBJ1-3; D is unresolved. The V end lost 2 bases, the J end lost 2 bases, and 7 bases lay between the germline ends. This CDR3 has 14 residues. Germline-derived CDR1 and CDR2 are KGHSH and LQKENI. CDR3 sequence: CASSPAGAGNTIYF. The CDR3 DNA reads TGTGCCAGCTCACCAGCGGGTGCTGGAAACACCATATATTTT.

The chain uses TRBV18 and TRBJ1-4; no firm D call. Per the germline V gene, CDR1 is KGHSH and CDR2 is LQKENI. The CDR3 spans 13 residues. Trimming took off 9 bases at V and 2 bases at J, with 10 bases between the two ends. The DNA for the CDR3 is TGTGCCAGTTCGTACGGTACTAATGAAAAACTGTTTTTT. This gives the protein CASSYGTNEKLFF.